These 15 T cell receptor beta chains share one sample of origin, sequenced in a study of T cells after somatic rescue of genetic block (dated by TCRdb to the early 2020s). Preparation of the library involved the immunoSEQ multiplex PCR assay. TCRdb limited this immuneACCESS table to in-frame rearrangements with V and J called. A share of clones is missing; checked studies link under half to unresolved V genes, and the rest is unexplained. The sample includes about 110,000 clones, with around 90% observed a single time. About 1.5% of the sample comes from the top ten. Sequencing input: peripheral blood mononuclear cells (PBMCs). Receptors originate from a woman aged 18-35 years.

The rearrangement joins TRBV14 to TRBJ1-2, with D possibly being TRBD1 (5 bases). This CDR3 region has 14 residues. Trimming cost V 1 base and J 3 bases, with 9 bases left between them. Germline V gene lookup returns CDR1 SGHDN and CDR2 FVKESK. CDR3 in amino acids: CASSQGLGHYGYTF. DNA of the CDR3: TGTGCCAGCAGCCAAGGCCTGGGACACTATGGCTACACCTTC.

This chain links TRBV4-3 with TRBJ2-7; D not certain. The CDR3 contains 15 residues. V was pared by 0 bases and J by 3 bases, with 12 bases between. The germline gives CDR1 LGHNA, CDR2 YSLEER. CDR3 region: CASSQDWGNRYEQYF. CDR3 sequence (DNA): TGCGCCAGCAGCCAAGATTGGGGTAACCGCTACGAGCAGTACTTC.

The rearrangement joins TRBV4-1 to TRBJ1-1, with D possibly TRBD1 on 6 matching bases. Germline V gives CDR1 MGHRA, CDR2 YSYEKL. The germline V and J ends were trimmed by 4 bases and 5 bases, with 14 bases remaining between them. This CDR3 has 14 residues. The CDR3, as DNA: TGCGCCAGCAGCCTGGACAGATGGCGTACTGAAGCTTTCTTT. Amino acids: CASSLDRWRTEAFF.

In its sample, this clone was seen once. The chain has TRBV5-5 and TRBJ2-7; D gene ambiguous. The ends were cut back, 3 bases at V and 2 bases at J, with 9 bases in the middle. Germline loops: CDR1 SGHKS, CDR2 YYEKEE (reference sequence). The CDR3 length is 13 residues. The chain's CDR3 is CASSSGGTYEQYF. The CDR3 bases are TGTGCCAGCAGCTCGGGTGGGACCTACGAGCAGTACTTC. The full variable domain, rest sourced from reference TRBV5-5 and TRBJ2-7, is DAGVTQSPTHLIKTRGQQVTLRCSPISGHKSVSWYQQVLGQGPQFIFQYYEKEERGRGNFPDRFSARQFPNYSSELNVNALLLGDSALYLCASSSGGTYEQYFGPGTRLTVT.

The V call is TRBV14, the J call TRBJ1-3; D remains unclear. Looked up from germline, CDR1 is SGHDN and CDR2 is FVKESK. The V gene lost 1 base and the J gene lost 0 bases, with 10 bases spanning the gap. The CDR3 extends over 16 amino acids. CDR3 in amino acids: CASSQGAGPSGNTIYF. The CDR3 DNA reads TGTGCCAGCAGCCAAGGGGCCGGTCCCTCTGGAAACACCATATATTTT.

The CDR3 loop reads CASSTGLMNEKLFF. The DNA for the CDR3 is TGTGCCAGCAGCACAGGGTTAATGAATGAAAAACTGTTTTTT. The V and J genes are TRBV27 and TRBJ1-4, with D possibly matching TRBD1 (6 bases). V lost 6 bases and J 5 bases, leaving 13 bases between the germline ends. Germline CDR1 is MNHEY and CDR2 is SMNVEV (reference sequence). This CDR3 spans 14 amino acids.

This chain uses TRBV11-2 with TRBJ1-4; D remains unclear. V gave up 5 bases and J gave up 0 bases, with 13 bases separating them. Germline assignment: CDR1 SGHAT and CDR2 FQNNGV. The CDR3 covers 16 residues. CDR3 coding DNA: TGTGCCAGCAGCAAAACTACAGCCACAACTAATGAAAAACTGTTTTTT. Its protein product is CASSKTTATTNEKLFF.

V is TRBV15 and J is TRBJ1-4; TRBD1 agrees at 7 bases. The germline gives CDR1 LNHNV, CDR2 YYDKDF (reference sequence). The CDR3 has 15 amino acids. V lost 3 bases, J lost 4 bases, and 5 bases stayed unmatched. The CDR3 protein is CATSSGTDHNEKLFF. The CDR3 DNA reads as TGTGCCACCAGCAGTGGGACAGATCATAATGAAAAACTGTTTTTT. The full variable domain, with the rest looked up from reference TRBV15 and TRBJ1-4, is DAMVIQNPRYQVTQFGKPVTLSCSQTLNHNVMYWYQQKSSQAPKLLFHYYDKDFNNEADTPDNFQSRRPNTSFCFLDIRSPGLGDTAMYLCATSSGTDHNEKLFFGSGTQLSVL.

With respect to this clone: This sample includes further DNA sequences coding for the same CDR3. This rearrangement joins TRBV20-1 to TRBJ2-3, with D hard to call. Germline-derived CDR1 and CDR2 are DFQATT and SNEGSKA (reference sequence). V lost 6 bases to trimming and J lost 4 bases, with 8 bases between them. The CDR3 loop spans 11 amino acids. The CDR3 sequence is CSAPGADTQYF. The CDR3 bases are TGCAGTGCCCCCGGAGCAGATACGCAGTATTTT.

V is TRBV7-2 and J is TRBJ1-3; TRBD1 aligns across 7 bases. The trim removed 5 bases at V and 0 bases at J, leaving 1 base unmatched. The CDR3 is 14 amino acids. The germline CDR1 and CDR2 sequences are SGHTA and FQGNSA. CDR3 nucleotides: TGTGCCAGCAGCGGGACAGTCTCTGGAAACACCATATATTTT. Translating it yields CASSGTVSGNTIYF.

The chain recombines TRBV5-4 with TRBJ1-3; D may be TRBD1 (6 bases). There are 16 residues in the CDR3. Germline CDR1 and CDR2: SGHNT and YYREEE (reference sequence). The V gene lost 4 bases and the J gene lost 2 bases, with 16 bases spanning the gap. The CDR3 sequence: CASSQGGVSPGNTIYF. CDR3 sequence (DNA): TGTGCCAGCAGCCAAGGGGGGGTCTCCCCTGGAAACACCATATATTTT. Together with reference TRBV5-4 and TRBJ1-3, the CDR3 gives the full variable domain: ETGVTQSPTHLIKTRGQQVTLRCSSQSGHNTVSWYQQALGQGPQFIFQYYREEENGRGNFPPRFSGLQFPNYSSELNVNALELDDSALYLCASSQGGVSPGNTIYFGEGSWLTVV.

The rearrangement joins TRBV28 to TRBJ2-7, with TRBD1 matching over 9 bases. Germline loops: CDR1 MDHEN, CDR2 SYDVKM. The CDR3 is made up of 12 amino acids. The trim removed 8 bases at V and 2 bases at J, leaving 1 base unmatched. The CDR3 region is CASRTGAYEQYF. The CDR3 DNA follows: TGTGCCAGCCGGACAGGGGCCTACGAGCAGTACTTC.

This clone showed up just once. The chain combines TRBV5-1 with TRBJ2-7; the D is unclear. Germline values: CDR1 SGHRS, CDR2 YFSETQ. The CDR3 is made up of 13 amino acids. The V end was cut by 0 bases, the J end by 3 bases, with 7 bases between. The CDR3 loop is CASSLGRRYEQYF. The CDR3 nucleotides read TGCGCCAGCAGCTTGGGACGTCGCTACGAGCAGTACTTC. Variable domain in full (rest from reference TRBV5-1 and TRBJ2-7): KAGVTQTPRYLIKTRGQQVTLSCSPISGHRSVSWYQQTPGQGLQFLFEYFSETQRNKGNFPGRFSGRQFSNSRSEMNVSTLELGDSALYLCASSLGRRYEQYFGPGTRLTVT.

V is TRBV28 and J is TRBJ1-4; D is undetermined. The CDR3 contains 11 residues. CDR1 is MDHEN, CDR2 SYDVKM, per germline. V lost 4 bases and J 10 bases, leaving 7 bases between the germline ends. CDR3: CASSSDPKLFF. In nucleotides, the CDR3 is TGTGCCAGCAGTTCCGACCCAAAACTGTTTTTT.

The CDR3 DNA is TGTGCCTGGAGTGTACGCGGAATCTATAGCAATCAGCCCCAGCATTTT. Encoded protein: CAWSVRGIYSNQPQHF. This chain connects TRBV30 to TRBJ1-5, with D hard to call. The germline V gene has CDR1 GTSNPN and CDR2 SVGIG (reference sequence). V was cut by 0 bases and J by 0 bases, with 12 bases left in between. This CDR3 has 16 amino acids.